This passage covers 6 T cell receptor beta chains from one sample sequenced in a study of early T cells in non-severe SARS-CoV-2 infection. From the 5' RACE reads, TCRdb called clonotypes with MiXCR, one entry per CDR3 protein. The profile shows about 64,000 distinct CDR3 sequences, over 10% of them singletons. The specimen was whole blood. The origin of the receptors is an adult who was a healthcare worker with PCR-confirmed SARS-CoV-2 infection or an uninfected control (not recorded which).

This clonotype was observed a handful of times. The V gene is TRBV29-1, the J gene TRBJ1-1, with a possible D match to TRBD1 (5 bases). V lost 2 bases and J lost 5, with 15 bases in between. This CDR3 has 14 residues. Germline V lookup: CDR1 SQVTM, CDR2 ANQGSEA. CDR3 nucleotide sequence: TGCAGCGTTGAAAGCCAGGGCGGGAGGACTGAAGCTTTCTTT. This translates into CSVESQGGRTEAFF.

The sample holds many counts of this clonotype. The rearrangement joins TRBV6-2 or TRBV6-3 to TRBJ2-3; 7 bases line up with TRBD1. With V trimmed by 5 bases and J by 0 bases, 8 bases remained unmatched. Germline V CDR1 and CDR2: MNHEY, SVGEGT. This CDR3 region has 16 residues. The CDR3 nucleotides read TGTGCCAGCAGTCACGGGACAGCTCCTAGCACAGATACGCAGTATTTT. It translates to CASSHGTAPSTDTQYF.

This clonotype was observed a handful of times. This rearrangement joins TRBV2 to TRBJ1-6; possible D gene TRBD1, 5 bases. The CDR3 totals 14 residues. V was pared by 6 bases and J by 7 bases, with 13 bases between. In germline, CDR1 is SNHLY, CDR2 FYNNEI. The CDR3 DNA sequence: TGTGCCAGCAGGCGGGACGTGACAAATTCACCCCTCCACTTT. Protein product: CASRRDVTNSPLHF. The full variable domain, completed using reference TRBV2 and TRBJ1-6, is EPEVTQTPSHQVTQMGQEVILRCVPISNHLYFYWYRQILGQKVEFLVSFYNNEISEKSEIFDDQFSVERPDGSNFTLKIRSTKLEDSAMYFCASRRDVTNSPLHFGNGTRLTVT.

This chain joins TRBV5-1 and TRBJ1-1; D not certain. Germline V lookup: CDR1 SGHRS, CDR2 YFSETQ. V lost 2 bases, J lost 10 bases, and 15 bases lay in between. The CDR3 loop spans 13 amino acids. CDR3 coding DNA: TGCGCCAGCAGCTTCCCAGAAGGAAGTCGAGCTTTCTTT. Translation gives CASSFPEGSRAFF.

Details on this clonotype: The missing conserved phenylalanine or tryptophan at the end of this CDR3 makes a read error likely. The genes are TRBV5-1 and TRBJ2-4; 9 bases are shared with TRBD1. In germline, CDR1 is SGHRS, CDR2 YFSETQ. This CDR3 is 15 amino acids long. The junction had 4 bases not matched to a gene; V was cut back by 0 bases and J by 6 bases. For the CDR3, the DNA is TGCGCCAGCAGCTTGGGAACGGGACAGGGAAACATTCAGTACTCC. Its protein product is CASSLGTGQGNIQYS.

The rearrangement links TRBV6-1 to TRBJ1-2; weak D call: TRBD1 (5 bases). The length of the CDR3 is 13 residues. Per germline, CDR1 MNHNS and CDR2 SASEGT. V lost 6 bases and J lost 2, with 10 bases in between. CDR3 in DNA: TGTGCCAGCAGGATGACAGAAAACTATGGCTACACCTTC. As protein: CASRMTENYGYTF.